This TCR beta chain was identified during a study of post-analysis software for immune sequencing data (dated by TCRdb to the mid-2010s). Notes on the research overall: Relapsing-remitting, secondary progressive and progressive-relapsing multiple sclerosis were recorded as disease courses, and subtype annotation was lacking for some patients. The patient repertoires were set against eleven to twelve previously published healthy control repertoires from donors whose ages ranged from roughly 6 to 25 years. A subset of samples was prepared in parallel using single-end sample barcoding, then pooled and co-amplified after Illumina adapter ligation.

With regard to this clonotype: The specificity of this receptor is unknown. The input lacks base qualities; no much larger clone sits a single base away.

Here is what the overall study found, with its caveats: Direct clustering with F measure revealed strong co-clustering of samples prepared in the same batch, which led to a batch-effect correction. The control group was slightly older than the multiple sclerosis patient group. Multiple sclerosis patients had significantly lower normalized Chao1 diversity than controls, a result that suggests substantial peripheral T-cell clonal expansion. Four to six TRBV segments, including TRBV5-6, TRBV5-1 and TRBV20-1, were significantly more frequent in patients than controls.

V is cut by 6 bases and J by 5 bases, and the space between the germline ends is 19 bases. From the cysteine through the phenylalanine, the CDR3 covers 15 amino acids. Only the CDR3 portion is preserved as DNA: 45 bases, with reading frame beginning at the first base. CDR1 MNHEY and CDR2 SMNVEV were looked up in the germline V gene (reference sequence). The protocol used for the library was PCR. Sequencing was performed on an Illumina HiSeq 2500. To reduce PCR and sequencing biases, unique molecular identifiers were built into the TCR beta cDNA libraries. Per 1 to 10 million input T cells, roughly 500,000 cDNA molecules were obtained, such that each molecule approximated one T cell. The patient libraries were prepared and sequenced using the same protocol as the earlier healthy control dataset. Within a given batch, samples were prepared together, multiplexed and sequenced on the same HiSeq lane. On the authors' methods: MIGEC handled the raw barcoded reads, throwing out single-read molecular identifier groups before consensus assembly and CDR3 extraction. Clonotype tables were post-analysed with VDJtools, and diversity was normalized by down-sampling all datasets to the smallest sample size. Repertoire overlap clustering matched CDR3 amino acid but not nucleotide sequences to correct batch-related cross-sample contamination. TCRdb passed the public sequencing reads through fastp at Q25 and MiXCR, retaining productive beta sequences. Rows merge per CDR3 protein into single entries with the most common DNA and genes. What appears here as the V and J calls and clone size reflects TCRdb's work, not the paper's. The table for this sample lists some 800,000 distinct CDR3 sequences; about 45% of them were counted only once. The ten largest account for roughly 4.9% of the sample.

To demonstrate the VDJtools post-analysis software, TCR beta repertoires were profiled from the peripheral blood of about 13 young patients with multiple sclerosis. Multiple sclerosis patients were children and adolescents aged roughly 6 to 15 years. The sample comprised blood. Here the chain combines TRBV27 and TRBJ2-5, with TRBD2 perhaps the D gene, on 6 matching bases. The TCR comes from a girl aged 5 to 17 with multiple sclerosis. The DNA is TGTGCCAGCAGAAAGGAGGGACCGCCTAGGGAGACCCAGTACTTC. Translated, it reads CASRKEGPPRETQYF.